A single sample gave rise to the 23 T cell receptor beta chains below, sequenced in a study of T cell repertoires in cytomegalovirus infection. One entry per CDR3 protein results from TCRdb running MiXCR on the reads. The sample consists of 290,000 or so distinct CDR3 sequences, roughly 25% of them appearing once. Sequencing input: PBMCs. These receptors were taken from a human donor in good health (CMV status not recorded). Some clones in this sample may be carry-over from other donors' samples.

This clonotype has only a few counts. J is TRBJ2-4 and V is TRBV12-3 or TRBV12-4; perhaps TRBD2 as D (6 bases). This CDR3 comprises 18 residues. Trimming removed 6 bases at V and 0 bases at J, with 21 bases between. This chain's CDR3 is CASSWVEGGGIAKNIQYF. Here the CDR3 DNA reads TGTGCCAGCAGCTGGGTGGAGGGTGGGGGAATAGCCAAAAACATTCAGTACTTC.

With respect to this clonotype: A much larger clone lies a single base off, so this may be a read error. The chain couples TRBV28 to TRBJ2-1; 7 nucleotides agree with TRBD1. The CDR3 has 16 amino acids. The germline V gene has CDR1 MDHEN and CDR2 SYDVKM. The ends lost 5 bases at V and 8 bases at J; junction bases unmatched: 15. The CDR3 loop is CASSRTQRQGWDEQFF. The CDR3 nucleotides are TGTGCCAGCAGTCGGACTCAACGACAGGGTTGGGATGAGCAGTTCTTC.

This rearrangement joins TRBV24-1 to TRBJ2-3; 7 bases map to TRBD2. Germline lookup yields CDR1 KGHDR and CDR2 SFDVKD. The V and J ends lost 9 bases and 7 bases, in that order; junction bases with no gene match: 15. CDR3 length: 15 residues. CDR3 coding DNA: TGTGCCACCGCCAACCCAGCGGGAACCGGTAATACGCAGTATTTT. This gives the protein CATANPAGTGNTQYF.

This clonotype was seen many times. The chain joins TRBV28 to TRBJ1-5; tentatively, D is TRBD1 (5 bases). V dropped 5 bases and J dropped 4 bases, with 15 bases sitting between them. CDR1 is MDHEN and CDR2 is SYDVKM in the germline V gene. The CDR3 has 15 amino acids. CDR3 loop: CASSPTTGENQPQHF. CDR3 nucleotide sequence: TGTGCCAGCAGTCCTACCACGGGGGAAAATCAGCCCCAGCATTTT.

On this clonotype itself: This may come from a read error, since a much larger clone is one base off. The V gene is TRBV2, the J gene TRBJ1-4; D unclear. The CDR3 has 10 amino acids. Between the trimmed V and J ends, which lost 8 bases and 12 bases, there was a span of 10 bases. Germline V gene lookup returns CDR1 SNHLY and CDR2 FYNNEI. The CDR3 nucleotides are TGTGCCAGCGGATGGACGCAACTGTTTTTT. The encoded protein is CASGWTQLFF.

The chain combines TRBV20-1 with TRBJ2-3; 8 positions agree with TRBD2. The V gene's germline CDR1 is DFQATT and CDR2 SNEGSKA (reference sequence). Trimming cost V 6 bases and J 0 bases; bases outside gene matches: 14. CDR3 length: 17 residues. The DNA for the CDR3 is TGCAGTGCCCTCGGACTAGCTAGAGTGAGGAGCACAGATACGCAGTATTTT. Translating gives CSALGLARVRSTDTQYF.

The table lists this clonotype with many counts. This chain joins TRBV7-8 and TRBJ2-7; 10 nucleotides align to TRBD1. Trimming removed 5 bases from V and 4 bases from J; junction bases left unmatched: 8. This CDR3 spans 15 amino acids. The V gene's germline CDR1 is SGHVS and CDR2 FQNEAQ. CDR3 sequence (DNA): TGTGCCAGCAGCGCCGGACAGGGGGAGTTTTACGAGCAGTACTTC. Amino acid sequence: CASSAGQGEFYEQYF.

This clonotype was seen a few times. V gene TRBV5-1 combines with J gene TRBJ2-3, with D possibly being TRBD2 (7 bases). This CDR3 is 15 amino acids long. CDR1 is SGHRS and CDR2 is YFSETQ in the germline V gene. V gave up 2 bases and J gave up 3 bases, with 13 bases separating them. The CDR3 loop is CASSFAGAETDTQYF. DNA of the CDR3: TGCGCCAGCAGCTTTGCGGGGGCCGAGACAGATACGCAGTATTTT.

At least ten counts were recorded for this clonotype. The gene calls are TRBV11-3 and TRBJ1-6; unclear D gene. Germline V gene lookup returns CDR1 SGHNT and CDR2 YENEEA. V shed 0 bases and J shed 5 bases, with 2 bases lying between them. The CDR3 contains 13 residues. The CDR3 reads CASSLEDNSPLHF. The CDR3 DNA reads TGTGCCAGCAGCTTAGAGGATAATTCACCCCTCCACTTT.

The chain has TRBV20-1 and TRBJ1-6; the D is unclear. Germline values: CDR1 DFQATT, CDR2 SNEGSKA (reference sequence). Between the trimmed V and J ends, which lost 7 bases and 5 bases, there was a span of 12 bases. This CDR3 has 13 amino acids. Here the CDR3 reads CSGKGWDNSPLHF. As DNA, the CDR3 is TGCAGTGGGAAAGGGTGGGATAATTCACCCCTCCACTTT.

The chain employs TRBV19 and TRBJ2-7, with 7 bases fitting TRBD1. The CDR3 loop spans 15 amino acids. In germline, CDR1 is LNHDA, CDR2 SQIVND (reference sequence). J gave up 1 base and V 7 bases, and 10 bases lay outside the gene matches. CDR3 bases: TGTGCCAGTACCCCCGGAGGACAGGCGTCCTACGAGCAGTACTTC. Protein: CASTPGGQASYEQYF.

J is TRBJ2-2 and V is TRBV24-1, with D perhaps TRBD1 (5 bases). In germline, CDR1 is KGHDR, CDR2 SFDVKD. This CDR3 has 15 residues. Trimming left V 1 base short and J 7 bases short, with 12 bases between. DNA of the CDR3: TGTGCCACCAGTGATTTAGGTAGGGGCCACGGGGAGCTGTTTTTT. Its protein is CATSDLGRGHGELFF.

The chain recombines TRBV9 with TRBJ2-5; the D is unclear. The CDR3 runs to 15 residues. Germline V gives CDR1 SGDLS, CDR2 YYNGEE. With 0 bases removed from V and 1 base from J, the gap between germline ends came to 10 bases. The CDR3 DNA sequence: TGTGCCAGCAGCGTAGGTGGTACTACCCAAGAGACCCAGTACTTC. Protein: CASSVGGTTQETQYF.

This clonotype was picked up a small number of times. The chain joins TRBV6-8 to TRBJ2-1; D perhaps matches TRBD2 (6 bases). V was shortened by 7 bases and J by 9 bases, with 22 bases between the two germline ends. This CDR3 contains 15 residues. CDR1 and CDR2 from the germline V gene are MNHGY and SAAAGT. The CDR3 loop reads CASTPALADYSEQFF. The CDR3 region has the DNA TGTGCCAGCACTCCCGCCTTAGCGGACTATAGTGAGCAGTTCTTC.

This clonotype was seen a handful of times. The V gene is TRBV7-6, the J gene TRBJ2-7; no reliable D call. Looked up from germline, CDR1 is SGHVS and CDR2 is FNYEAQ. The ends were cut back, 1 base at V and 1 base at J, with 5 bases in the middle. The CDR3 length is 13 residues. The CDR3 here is CASSLGPSYEQYV. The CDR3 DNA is TGTGCCAGCAGCTTAGGACCTTCCTACGAGCAGTACGTC.

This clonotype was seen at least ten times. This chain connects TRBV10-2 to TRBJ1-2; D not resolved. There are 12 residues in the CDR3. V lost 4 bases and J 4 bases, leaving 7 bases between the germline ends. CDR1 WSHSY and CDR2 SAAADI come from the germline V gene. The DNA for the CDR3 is TGCGCCAGCAGTGGCGAGGGCTATGGCTACACCTTC. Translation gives CASSGEGYGYTF.

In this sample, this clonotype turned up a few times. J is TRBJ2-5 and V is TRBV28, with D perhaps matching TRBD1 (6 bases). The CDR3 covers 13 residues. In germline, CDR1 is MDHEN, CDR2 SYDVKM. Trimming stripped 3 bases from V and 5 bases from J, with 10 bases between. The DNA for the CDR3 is TGTGCCAGCAGTTTGCAGGGGACGGAGACCCAGTACTTC. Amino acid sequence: CASSLQGTETQYF. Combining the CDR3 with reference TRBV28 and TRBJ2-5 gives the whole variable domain DVKVTQSSRYLVKRTGEKVFLECVQDMDHENMFWYRQDPGLGLRLIYFSYDVKMKEKGDIPEGYSVSREKKERFSLILESASTNQTSMYLCASSLQGTETQYFGPGTRLLVL.

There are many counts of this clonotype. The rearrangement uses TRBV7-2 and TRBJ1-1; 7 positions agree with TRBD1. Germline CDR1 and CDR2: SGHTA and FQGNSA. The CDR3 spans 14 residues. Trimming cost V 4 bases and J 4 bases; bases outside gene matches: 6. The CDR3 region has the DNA TGTGCCAGCAGCTATAGGACAGGCGGCACTGAAGCTTTCTTT. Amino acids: CASSYRTGGTEAFF.

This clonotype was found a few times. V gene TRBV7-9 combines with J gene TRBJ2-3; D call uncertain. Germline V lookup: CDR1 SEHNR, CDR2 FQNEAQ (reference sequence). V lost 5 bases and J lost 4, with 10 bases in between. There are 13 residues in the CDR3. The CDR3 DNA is TGTGCCAGCAGCGCAAACTCTGCAGATACGCAGTATTTT. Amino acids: CASSANSADTQYF.

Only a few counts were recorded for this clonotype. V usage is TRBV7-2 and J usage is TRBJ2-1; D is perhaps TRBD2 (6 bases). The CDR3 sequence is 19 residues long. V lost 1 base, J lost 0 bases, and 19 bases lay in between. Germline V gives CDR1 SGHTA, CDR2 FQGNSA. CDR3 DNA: TGTGCCAGCAGCTTAGTAGTAGGGCTGGCGGGGAGCTCCTACAATGAGCAGTTCTTC. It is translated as CASSLVVGLAGSSYNEQFF.

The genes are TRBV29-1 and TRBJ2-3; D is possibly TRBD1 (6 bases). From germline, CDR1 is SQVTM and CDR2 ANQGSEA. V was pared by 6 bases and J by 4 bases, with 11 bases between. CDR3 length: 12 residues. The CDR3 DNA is TGCAGCGTGGGGAACAGGGCAGATACGCAGTATTTT. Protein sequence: CSVGNRADTQYF.

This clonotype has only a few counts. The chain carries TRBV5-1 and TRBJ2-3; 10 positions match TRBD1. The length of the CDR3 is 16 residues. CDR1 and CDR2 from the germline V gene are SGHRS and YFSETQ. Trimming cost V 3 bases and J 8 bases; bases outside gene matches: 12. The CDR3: CASSSGDRGRRGTQYF. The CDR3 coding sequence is TGCGCCAGCAGCTCAGGGGACAGGGGTCGACGAGGTACGCAGTATTTT.

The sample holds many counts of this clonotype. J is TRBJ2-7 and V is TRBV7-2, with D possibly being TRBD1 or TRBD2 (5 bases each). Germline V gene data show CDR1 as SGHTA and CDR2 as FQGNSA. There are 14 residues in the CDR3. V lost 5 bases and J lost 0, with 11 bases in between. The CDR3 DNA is TGTGCCAGCAGCAAAGCCGGGACCTCCTACGAGCAGTACTTC. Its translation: CASSKAGTSYEQYF.